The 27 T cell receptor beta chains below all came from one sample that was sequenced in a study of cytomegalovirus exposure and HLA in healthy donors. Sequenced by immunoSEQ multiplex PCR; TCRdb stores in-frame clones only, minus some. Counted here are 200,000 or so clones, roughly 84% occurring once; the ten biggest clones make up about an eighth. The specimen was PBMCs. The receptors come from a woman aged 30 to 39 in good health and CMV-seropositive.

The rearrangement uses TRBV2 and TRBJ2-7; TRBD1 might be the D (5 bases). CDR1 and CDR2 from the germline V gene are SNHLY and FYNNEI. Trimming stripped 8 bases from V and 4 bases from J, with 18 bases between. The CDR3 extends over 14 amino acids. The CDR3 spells CASEGSAGRYEQYF. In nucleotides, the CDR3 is TGTGCCAGCGAAGGCTCGGCAGGGCGTTACGAGCAGTACTTC. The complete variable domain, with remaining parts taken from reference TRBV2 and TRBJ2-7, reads EPEVTQTPSHQVTQMGQEVILRCVPISNHLYFYWYRQILGQKVEFLVSFYNNEISEKSEIFDDQFSVERPDGSNFTLKIRSTKLEDSAMYFCASEGSAGRYEQYFGPGTRLTVT.

The CDR3 sequence is CASSAGHGRGTDTQYF. The DNA for the CDR3 is TGTGCCAGCAGCGCCGGACACGGTCGTGGCACAGATACGCAGTATTTT. J is TRBJ2-3 and V is TRBV7-9, with D possibly TRBD1 on 5 matching bases. Germline V gene sequence: CDR1 SEHNR, CDR2 FQNEAQ (reference sequence). V dropped 5 bases and J dropped 1 base, with 16 bases sitting between them. The CDR3 loop spans 16 amino acids. The whole variable domain, remainder taken from reference TRBV7-9 and TRBJ2-3, is DTGVSQNPRHKITKRGQNVTFRCDPISEHNRLYWYRQTLGQGPEFLTYFQNEAQLEKSRLLSDRFSAERPKGSFSTLEIQRTEQGDSAMYLCASSAGHGRGTDTQYFGPGTRLTVL.

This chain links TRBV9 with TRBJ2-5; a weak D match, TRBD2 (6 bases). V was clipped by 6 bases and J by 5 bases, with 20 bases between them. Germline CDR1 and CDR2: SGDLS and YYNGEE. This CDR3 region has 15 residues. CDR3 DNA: TGTGCCAGCACCCGCGGGGTTTCGGTCATGGAGACCCAGTACTTC. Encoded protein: CASTRGVSVMETQYF.

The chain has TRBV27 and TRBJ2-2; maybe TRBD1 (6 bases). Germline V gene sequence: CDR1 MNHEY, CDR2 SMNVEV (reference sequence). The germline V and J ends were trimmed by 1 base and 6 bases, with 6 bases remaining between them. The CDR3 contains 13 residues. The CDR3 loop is CASSLWGPGELFF. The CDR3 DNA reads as TGTGCCAGCAGTTTATGGGGGCCCGGGGAGCTGTTTTTT.

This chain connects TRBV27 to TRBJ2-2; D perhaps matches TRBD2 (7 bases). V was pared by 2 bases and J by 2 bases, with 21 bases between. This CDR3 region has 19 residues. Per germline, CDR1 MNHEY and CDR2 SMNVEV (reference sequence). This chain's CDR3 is CASSLRTGGPTINTGELFF. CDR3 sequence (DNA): TGTGCCAGCAGTTTACGTACGGGGGGCCCGACCATAAACACCGGGGAGCTGTTTTTT.

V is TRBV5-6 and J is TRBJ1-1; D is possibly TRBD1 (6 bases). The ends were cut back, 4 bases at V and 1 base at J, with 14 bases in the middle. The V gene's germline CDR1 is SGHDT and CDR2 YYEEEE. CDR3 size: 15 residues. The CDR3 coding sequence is TGTGCCAGCAGCCCGCAGGGGAGGGAGAACACTGAAGCTTTCTTT. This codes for CASSPQGRENTEAFF. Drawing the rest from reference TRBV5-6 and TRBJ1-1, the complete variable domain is DAGVTQSPTHLIKTRGQQVTLRCSPKSGHDTVSWYQQALGQGPQFIFQYYEEEERQRGNFPDRFSGHQFPNYSSELNVNALLLGDSALYLCASSPQGRENTEAFFGQGTRLTVV.

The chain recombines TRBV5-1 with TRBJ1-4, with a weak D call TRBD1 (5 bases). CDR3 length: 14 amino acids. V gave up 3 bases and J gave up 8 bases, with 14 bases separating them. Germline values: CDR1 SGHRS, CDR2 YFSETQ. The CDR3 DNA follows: TGCGCCAGCAGCTACGGGGGTATTGGGGAAAAACTGTTTTTT. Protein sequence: CASSYGGIGEKLFF.

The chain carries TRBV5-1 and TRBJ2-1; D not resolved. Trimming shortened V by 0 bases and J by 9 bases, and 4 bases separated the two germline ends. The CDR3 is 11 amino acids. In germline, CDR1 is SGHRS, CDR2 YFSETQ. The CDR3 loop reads CASSLDIEQFF. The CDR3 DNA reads TGCGCCAGCAGCTTGGATATTGAGCAGTTCTTC. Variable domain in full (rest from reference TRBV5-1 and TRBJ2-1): KAGVTQTPRYLIKTRGQQVTLSCSPISGHRSVSWYQQTPGQGLQFLFEYFSETQRNKGNFPGRFSGRQFSNSRSEMNVSTLELGDSALYLCASSLDIEQFFGPGTRLTVL.

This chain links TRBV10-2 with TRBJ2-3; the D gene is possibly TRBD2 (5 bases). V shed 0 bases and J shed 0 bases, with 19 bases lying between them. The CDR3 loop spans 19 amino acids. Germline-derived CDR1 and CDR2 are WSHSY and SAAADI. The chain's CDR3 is CASSESTQDWYTSTDTQYF. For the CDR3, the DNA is TGCGCCAGCAGTGAGTCGACTCAGGACTGGTATACTAGCACAGATACGCAGTATTTT.

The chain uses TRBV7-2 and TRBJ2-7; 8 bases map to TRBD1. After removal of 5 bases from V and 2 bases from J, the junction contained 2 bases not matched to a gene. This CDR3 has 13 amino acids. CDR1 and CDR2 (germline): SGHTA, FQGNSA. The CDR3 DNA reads TGTGCCAGCAGCGTACAGGGGGCCTACGAGCAGTACTTC. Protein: CASSVQGAYEQYF.

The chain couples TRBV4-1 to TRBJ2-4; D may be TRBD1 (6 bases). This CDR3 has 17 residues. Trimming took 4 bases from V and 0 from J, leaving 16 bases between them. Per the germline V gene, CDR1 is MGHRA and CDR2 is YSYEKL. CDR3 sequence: CASSPSTGAVAKNIQYF. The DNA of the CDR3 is TGCGCCAGCAGCCCCTCGACAGGCGCCGTAGCCAAAAACATTCAGTACTTC.

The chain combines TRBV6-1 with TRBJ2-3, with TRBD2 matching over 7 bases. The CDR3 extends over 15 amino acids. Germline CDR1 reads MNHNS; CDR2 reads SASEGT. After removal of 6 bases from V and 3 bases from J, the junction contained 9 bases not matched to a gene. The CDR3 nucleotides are TGTGCCAGCAGGGCGGGAGAGGCAAATACAGATACGCAGTATTTT. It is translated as CASRAGEANTDTQYF.

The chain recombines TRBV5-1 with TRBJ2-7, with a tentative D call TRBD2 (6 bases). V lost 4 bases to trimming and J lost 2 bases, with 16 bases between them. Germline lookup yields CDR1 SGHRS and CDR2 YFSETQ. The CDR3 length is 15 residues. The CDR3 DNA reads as TGCGCCAGCAGCCCTGAGAGGGGCGGGGCCTACGAGCAGTACTTC. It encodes CASSPERGGAYEQYF.

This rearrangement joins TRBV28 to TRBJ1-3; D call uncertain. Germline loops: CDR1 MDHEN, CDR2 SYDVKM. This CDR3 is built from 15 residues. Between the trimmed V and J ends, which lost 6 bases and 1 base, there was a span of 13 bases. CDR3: CASSPPPGSGNTIYF. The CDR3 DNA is TGTGCCAGCAGCCCACCCCCAGGTTCTGGAAACACCATATATTTT.

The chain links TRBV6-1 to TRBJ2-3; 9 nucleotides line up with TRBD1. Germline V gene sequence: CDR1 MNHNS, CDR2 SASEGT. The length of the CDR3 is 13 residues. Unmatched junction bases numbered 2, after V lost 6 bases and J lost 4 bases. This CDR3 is CASRGTGSDTQYF. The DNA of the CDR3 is TGTGCCAGCAGAGGGACAGGGTCAGATACGCAGTATTTT.

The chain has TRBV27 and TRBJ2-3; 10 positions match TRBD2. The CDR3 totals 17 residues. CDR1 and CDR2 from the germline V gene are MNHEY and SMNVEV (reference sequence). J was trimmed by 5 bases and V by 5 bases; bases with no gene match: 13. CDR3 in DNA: TGTGCCAGCAGTACGCCCCTCCGAGCGGGAGGGGAAGATACGCAGTATTTT. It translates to CASSTPLRAGGEDTQYF.

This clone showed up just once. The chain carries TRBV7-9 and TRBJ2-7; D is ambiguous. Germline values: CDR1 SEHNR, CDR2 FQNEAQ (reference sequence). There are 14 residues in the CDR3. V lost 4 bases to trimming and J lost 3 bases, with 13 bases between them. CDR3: CASSSRSPSYEQYF. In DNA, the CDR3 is TGTGCCAGCAGCTCTCGGTCCCCGAGCTACGAGCAGTACTTC.

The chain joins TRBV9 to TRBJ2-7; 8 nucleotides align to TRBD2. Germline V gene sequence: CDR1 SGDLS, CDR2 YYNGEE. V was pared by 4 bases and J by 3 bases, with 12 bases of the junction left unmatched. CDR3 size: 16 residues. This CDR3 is CASSSRESGGHYEQYF. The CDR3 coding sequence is TGTGCCAGCAGCTCCCGGGAAAGCGGGGGACACTACGAGCAGTACTTC.

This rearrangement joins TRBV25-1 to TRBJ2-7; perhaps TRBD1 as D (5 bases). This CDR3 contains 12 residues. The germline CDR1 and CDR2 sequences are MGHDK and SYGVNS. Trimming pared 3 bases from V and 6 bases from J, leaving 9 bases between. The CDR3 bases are TGTGCCAGCAGTGACAGGGTCGGCGAGCAGTACTTC. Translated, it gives CASSDRVGEQYF.

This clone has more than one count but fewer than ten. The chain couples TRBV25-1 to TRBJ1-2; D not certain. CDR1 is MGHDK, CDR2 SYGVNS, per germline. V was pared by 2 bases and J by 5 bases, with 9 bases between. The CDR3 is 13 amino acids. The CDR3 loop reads CASSENEPYGYTF. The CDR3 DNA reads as TGTGCCAGCAGTGAAAACGAGCCGTATGGCTACACCTTC.

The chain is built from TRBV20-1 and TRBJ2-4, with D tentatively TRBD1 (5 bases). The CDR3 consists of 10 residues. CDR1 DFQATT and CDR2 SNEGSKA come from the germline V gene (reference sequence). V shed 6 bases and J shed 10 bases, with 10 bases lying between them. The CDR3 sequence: CSAGEAIQYF. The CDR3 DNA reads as TGCAGTGCAGGGGAAGCTATTCAGTACTTC.

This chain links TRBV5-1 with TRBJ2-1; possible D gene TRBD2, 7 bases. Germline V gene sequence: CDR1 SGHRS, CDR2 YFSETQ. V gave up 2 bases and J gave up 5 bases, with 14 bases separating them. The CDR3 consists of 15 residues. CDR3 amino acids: CASSFIGGGNNEQFF. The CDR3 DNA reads TGCGCCAGCAGCTTTATAGGGGGAGGGAACAATGAGCAGTTCTTC.

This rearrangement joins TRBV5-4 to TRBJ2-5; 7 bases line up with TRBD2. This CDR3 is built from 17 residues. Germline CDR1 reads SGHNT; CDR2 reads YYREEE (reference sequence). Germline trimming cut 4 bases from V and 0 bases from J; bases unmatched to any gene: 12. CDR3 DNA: TGTGCCAGCAGCCTGGGCGGCCTAGCGGAGTACCAAGAGACCCAGTACTTC. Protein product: CASSLGGLAEYQETQYF.

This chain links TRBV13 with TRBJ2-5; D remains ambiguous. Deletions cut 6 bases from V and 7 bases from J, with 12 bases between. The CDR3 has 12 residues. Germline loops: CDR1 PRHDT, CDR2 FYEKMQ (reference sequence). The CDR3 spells CASSLPSGTQYF. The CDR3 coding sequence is TGTGCCAGCAGTCTTCCATCCGGGACCCAGTACTTC.

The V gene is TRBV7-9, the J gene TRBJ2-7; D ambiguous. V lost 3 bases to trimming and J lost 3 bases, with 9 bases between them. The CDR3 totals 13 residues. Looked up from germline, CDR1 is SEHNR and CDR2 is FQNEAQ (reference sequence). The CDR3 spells CASSFGGGYEQYF. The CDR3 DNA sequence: TGTGCCAGCAGCTTCGGTGGCGGCTACGAGCAGTACTTC.

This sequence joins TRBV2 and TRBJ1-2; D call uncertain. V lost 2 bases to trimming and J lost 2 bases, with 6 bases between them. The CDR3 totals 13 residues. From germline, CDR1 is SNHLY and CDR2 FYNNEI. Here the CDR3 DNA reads TGTGCCAGCAGTGAACAGATAAACTATGGCTACACCTTC. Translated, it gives CASSEQINYGYTF. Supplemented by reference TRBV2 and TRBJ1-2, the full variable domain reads EPEVTQTPSHQVTQMGQEVILRCVPISNHLYFYWYRQILGQKVEFLVSFYNNEISEKSEIFDDQFSVERPDGSNFTLKIRSTKLEDSAMYFCASSEQINYGYTFGSGTRLTVV.

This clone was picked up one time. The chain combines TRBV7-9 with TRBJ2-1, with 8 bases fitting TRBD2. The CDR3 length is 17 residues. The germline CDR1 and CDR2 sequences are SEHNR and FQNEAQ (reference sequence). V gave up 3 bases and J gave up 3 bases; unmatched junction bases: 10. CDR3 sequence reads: CASSFRTSRGIYNEQFF. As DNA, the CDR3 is TGTGCCAGCAGCTTCCGGACTAGCCGGGGAATCTACAATGAGCAGTTCTTC.